Shown below are 13 T cell receptor beta chains from a single sample sequenced in a study of blood T cell repertoires in COVID-19. Sequenced by immunoSEQ multiplex PCR; TCRdb stores in-frame clones only, minus some. The sample lists under 300,000 clones, 81% occurring once. The sample taken for sequencing was peripheral blood. The receptors were sampled from a woman aged 55 to 70 with active or convalescent COVID-19.

The chain links TRBV6-5 to TRBJ1-1; 9 bases agree with TRBD1. Germline CDR1 is MNHEY and CDR2 is SVGAGI. V was clipped by 6 bases and J by 10 bases; unmatched bases: 6. This CDR3 has 12 residues. CDR3 residues: CASSSRQGGAFF. For the CDR3, the DNA is TGTGCCAGCAGCAGCCGACAGGGGGGAGCTTTCTTT.

The CDR3 DNA reads TGTGCCAGCAGCCGGGCGGAGGCGGCCTCTGGAAACACCATATATTTT. Protein: CASSRAEAASGNTIYF. The rearrangement joins TRBV5-4 to TRBJ1-3, with D unclear. The length of the CDR3 is 16 residues. The germline V and J ends were trimmed by 4 bases and 0 bases, with 14 bases remaining between them. Germline lookup yields CDR1 SGHNT and CDR2 YYREEE (reference sequence).

CDR3 loop: CASSLTGKGATDTQYF. The CDR3 DNA reads TGTGCCAGCAGCTTAACAGGGAAGGGGGCCACAGATACGCAGTATTTT. V is TRBV5-8 and J is TRBJ2-3, with 7 bases identical to TRBD1. This CDR3 has 16 amino acids. Germline-derived CDR1 and CDR2 are SGHTS and YDEGEE. V lost 2 bases to trimming and J lost 2 bases; unmatched junction nucleotides: 8.

V is TRBV19 and J is TRBJ1-2; no clear D gene. Germline CDR1 reads LNHDA; CDR2 reads SQIVND (reference sequence). V dropped 3 bases and J dropped 4 bases, with 12 bases sitting between them. This CDR3 is built from 14 residues. DNA of the CDR3: TGTGCCAGTAGTATGGAGGGCTCTTTCTATGGCTACACCTTC. This translates into CASSMEGSFYGYTF.

The chain joins TRBV5-6 to TRBJ1-2; 7 bases line up with TRBD1. The germline CDR1 and CDR2 sequences are SGHDT and YYEEEE. The CDR3 is 14 amino acids. The ends lost 1 base at V and 4 bases at J; junction bases unmatched: 4. CDR3 nucleotide sequence: TGTGCCAGCAGCTTGAACAGGGGTACCTATGGCTACACCTTC. It yields the protein CASSLNRGTYGYTF.

The chain links TRBV5-1 to TRBJ2-3, with TRBD2 identical over 15 bases. The CDR3 loop spans 17 amino acids. Germline assignment: CDR1 SGHRS and CDR2 YFSETQ. Trimming removed 4 bases from V and 3 bases from J; junction bases left unmatched: 6. The chain's CDR3 is CASSRGLAGGATDTQYF. The CDR3 nucleotides are TGCGCCAGCAGCCGTGGACTAGCGGGGGGGGCTACAGATACGCAGTATTTT.

This rearrangement joins TRBV2 to TRBJ1-1; perhaps TRBD1 as D (5 bases). CDR3 length: 12 residues. V lost 10 bases and J 5 bases, leaving 14 bases between the germline ends. The germline CDR1 and CDR2 sequences are SNHLY and FYNNEI. Here the CDR3 reads CATRDGGTEAFF. The CDR3 DNA is TGTGCCACCAGGGATGGGGGGACTGAAGCTTTCTTT.

The chain is built from TRBV5-4 and TRBJ2-1, with D perhaps TRBD2 (5 bases). The CDR3 totals 17 residues. The germline V and J ends were trimmed by 4 bases and 9 bases, with 26 bases remaining between them. The germline V gene encodes CDR1 SGHNT and CDR2 YYREEE (reference sequence). CDR3 in amino acids: CASSTMGRPSRVGEQFF. CDR3 nucleotide sequence: TGTGCCAGCAGCACCATGGGCAGGCCTAGCCGTGTGGGTGAGCAGTTCTTC.

This clone has a handful of counts. Other DNA variants within this sample encode the same CDR3. V usage is TRBV9 and J usage is TRBJ1-1, with D tentatively TRBD1 (5 bases). The CDR3 runs 13 residues. V lost 1 base to trimming and J lost 1 base, with 5 bases between them. CDR1 and CDR2 from the germline V gene are SGDLS and YYNGEE. The CDR3 here is CASSVQGNTEAFF. The CDR3 DNA reads as TGTGCCAGCAGCGTACAGGGGAACACTGAAGCTTTCTTT.

This clone was recorded only once. The chain recombines TRBV24-1 with TRBJ1-1; TRBD1 matches 10 bases. Losses at the gene ends were 0 bases for V and 0 bases for J; bases not matched to a gene: 15. CDR1 and CDR2 from the germline V gene are KGHDR and SFDVKD. This CDR3 has 21 amino acids. CDR3 DNA sequence: TGTGCCACCAGTGATTTGCCCCCGACAGGGGGCAATCCCGTTATGAACACTGAAGCTTTCTTT. It encodes CATSDLPPTGGNPVMNTEAFF.

V and J are TRBV11-2 and TRBJ1-1, with TRBD1 identical over 7 bases. Germline loops: CDR1 SGHAT, CDR2 FQNNGV. The V and J ends lost 1 base and 4 bases, in that order; junction bases with no gene match: 12. This CDR3 is built from 17 residues. CDR3 sequence (DNA): TGTGCCAGCAGCTTAGTGCGAGTCCCCGACAGGGCCACTGAAGCTTTCTTT. This sequence encodes CASSLVRVPDRATEAFF. The full variable domain, completed using reference TRBV11-2 and TRBJ1-1, is EAGVAQSPRYKIIEKRQSVAFWCNPISGHATLYWYQQILGQGPKLLIQFQNNGVVDDSQLPKDRFSAERLKGVDSTLKIQPAKLEDSAVYLCASSLVRVPDRATEAFFGQGTRLTVV.

The V and J genes are TRBV7-6 and TRBJ2-1; 9 bases are a match to TRBD1. Germline V CDR1 and CDR2: SGHVS, FNYEAQ. With 1 base clipped from V and 6 bases from J, the junction kept 4 bases outside the gene matches. CDR3 size: 15 residues. CDR3 sequence reads: CASSLDGTGLNEQFF. For the CDR3, the DNA is TGTGCCAGCAGCTTAGATGGGACAGGGCTCAATGAGCAGTTCTTC.

The table lists this clone with a few counts. The genes are TRBV19 and TRBJ1-5; 10 bases agree with TRBD1. Trimming removed 4 bases from V and 5 bases from J; junction bases left unmatched: 5. The CDR3 is made up of 15 amino acids. CDR1 LNHDA and CDR2 SQIVND come from the germline V gene (reference sequence). In DNA, the CDR3 is TGTGCCAGTAGTACCGGGACAGGGGTGGATCAGCCCCAGCATTTT. It translates to CASSTGTGVDQPQHF.